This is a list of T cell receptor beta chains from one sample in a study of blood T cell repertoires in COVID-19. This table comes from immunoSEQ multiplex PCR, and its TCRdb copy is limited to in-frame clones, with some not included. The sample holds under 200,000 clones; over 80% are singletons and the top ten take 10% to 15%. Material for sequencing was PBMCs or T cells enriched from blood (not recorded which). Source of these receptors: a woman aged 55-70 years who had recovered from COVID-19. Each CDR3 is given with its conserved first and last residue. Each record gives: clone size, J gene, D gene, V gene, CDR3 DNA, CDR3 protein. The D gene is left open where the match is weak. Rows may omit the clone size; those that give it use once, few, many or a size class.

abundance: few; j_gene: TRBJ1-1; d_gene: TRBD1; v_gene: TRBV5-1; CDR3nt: TGCGCCAGCAGCGATCAGACAGGGAGTGCTGAAGCTTTCTTT; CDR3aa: CASSDQTGSAEAFF
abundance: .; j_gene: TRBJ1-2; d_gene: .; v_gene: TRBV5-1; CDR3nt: TGCGCCAGCAGCTTTGGGAGCCCGACGATAGGCTACACCTTC; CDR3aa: CASSFGSPTIGYTF
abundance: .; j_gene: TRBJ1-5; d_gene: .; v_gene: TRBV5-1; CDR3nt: TGCGCCAGCAGCCCGGACTCCAGCAATCAGCCCCAGCATTTT; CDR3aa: CASSPDSSNQPQHF
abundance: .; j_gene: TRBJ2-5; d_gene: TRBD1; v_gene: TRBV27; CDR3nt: TGTGCCAGCAGTATACACCGGGACAGGGGGAAGGAGACCCAGTACTTC; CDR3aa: CASSIHRDRGKETQYF
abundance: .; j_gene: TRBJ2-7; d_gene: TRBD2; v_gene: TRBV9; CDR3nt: TGTGCCAGCAGCCCCCACGAAGCGGGAGGGGCCTACGAGCAGTACTTC; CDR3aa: CASSPHEAGGAYEQYF
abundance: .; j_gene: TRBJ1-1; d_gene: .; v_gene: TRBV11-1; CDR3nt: TGTGCCAGCAGCTTAATGGGACACACGATGAACACTGAAGCTTTCTTT; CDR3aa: CASSLMGHTMNTEAFF
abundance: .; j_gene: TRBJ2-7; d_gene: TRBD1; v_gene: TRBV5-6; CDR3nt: TGTGCCAGCAGCCCGGCTAGGGACAGGGAGCCTTACGAGCAGTACTTC; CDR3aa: CASSPARDREPYEQYF
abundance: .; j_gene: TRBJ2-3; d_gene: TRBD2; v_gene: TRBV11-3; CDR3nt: TGTGCCAGCAGCCCTAGCGGGGCTAGCACAGATACGCAGTATTTT; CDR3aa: CASSPSGASTDTQYF
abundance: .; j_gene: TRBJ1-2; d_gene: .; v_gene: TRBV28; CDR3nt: TGTGCCAGCAAAGACAGCCAGAACTATGGCTACACCTTC; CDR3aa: CASKDSQNYGYTF
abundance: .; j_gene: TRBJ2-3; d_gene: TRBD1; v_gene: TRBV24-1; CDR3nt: TGTGCCACCAGTGACTCTCCCGGGACAGCCACAGATACGCAGTATTTT; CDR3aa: CATSDSPGTATDTQYF
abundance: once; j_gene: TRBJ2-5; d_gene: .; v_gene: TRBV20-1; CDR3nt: TGCAGTGCTAGAGCACAAGAGACCCAGTACTTC; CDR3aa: CSARAQETQYF
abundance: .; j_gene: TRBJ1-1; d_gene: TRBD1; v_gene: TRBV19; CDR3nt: TGTGCCAGTAGTAGGGTCGGTAACGGACAGGCCCGGGGAGCTTTCTTT; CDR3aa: CASSRVGNGQARGAFF
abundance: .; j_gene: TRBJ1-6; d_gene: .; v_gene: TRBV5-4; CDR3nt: TGTGCCAGCAGCGCGGGGACGGAAAGTAATTCACCCCTCCACTTT; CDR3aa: CASSAGTESNSPLHF
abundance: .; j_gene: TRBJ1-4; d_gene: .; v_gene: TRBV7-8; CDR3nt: TGTGCCAGCAGCAGGCTGGGGCCTCTTAATGAAAAACTGTTTTTT; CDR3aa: CASSRLGPLNEKLFF
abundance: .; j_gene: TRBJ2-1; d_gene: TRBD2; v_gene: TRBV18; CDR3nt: TGTGCCAGCTCACCCCCCATAGCGGGGAGGTACAATGAGCAGTTCTTC; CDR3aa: CASSPPIAGRYNEQFF
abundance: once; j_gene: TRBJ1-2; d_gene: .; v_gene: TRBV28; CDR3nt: TGTGCCAGCAGTTCCGGGGGGCGGAAATATGGCTACACCTTC; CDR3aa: CASSSGGRKYGYTF
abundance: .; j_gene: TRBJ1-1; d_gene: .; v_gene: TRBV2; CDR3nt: TGTGCCAGCAGTTACCTACAGGGCGTGACTGAAGCTTTCTTT; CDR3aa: CASSYLQGVTEAFF
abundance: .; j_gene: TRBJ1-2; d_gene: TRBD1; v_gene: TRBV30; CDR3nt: TGTGCCTGGAGTGAGGGGGCCTCACTGTTTTATGGCTACACCTTC; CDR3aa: CAWSEGASLFYGYTF
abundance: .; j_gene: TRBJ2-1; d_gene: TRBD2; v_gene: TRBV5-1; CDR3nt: TGCGCCAGCAGCTTAGGGCTAGCGGGGGGCCTAGAGCAGTTCTTC; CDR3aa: CASSLGLAGGLEQFF
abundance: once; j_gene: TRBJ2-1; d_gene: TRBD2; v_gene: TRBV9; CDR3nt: TGTGCCAGCAGCGTAGACCCAGCGGGGTACAATGAGCAGTTCTTC; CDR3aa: CASSVDPAGYNEQFF